The next 30 T cell receptor beta chains were all read from a single sample in a study of T cells in Graves' hyperthyroidism and ophthalmopathy. Amplified regions were TCR beta CDR3 sequences from RNA transcripts. Researchers ran a first-round RT-PCR on the TCR CDR3 using the HTBI primer set. MiXCR was run by TCRdb on the multiplex PCR reads, yielding one entry per CDR3 protein. The sample holds 550,000 to 700,000 distinct CDR3 sequences, 46% seen once. Sequencing was performed on peripheral blood or thyroid tissue (not recorded which). The receptors originated from an adult woman with Graves' disease, either hyperthyroidism or ophthalmopathy (not recorded which).

Only a few counts were recorded for this clonotype. J is TRBJ1-5 and V is TRBV7-2; the match to TRBD1 covers 7 bases. J was trimmed by 5 bases and V by 5 bases; bases with no gene match: 6. The germline gives CDR1 SGHTA, CDR2 FQGNSA. CDR3 length: 14 amino acids. The CDR3 DNA is TGTGCCAGCAGCGGACAGGTGGGTGATCAGCCCCAGCATTTT. Its translation: CASSGQVGDQPQHF.

Concerning this clonotype: A much larger clone differs by one base, so this may be a read error. The rearrangement uses TRBV3-1 and TRBJ2-5, with a weak D call TRBD1 (5 bases). CDR3 length: 14 amino acids. From germline, CDR1 is LGHDT and CDR2 YNNKEL (reference sequence). Between the trimmed V and J ends, which lost 1 base and 9 bases, there was a span of 15 bases. In DNA, the CDR3 is TGTGCCAGCAGCCAAGGCCTGGAGATAGGGGCCCAGTACTTC. This encodes CASSQGLEIGAQYF.

The chain links TRBV7-3 to TRBJ1-6, with D perhaps matching TRBD1 (5 bases). Germline V gene lookup returns CDR1 SGHTA and CDR2 FQGTGA. The CDR3 covers 14 residues. V shed 4 bases and J shed 5 bases, with 9 bases lying between them. The CDR3 DNA reads as TGTGCCAGCAGCTATCAGGGACATAATTCACCCCTCCACTTT. Its translation is CASSYQGHNSPLHF.

This clonotype was recorded many times. The chain couples TRBV2 to TRBJ2-7, with D perhaps matching TRBD2 (6 bases). Germline V lookup: CDR1 SNHLY, CDR2 FYNNEI. With 6 bases removed from V and 2 bases from J, the gap between germline ends came to 8 bases. This CDR3 is built from 12 residues. DNA of the CDR3: TGTGCCAGCAGCCGGGAGCCCTACGAGCAGTACTTC. It is translated as CASSREPYEQYF.

The V gene is TRBV9, the J gene TRBJ1-6, with a possible D match to TRBD1 (5 bases). The germline gives CDR1 SGDLS, CDR2 YYNGEE. The V end lost 0 bases, the J end lost 10 bases, and 11 bases lay between the germline ends. The CDR3 sequence is 14 residues long. The CDR3 nucleotides are TGTGCCAGCAGCGTAGCTATGGGGGGATCACCCCTCCACTTT. This encodes CASSVAMGGSPLHF.

This clonotype was seen repeatedly, ten times or more. CDR3 nucleotide sequence: TGTGCCACCAGCAGAGATTTGCAGTTAAACACTGAAGCTTTCTTT. Translation gives CATSRDLQLNTEAFF. The J gene is TRBJ1-1, the V gene TRBV15; D is undetermined. Between the trimmed V and J ends, which lost 0 bases and 2 bases, there was a span of 10 bases. This CDR3 is 15 amino acids long. Germline CDR1 reads LNHNV; CDR2 reads YYDKDF (reference sequence).

This clonotype was seen at least ten times. The chain is built from TRBV20-1 and TRBJ1-1; maybe TRBD1 (6 bases). The CDR3 contains 14 residues. Per germline, CDR1 DFQATT and CDR2 SNEGSKA (reference sequence). Trimming shortened V by 0 bases and J by 2 bases, and 10 bases separated the two germline ends. CDR3 protein: CSARDLQGNTEAFF. The CDR3 DNA reads as TGCAGTGCTAGAGATCTACAGGGCAACACTGAAGCTTTCTTT.

The chain employs TRBV5-6 and TRBJ1-4; 8 bases are a match to TRBD1. With V trimmed by 3 bases and J by 0 bases, 7 bases remained unmatched. Germline CDR1 reads SGHDT; CDR2 reads YYEEEE. CDR3 size: 17 residues. The CDR3 here is CASSWGQEPPTNEKLFF. Here the CDR3 DNA reads TGTGCCAGCAGCTGGGGACAGGAACCCCCAACTAATGAAAAACTGTTTTTT. The full variable domain, with the rest looked up from reference TRBV5-6 and TRBJ1-4, is DAGVTQSPTHLIKTRGQQVTLRCSPKSGHDTVSWYQQALGQGPQFIFQYYEEEERQRGNFPDRFSGHQFPNYSSELNVNALLLGDSALYLCASSWGQEPPTNEKLFFGSGTQLSVL.

For this clonotype: A read error is possible here, since a much larger clone lies one base away. The genes are TRBV13 and TRBJ2-2; weak D call: TRBD1 (6 bases). CDR1 and CDR2 (germline): PRHDT, FYEKMQ (reference sequence). The CDR3 runs to 16 residues. V was cut by 2 bases and J by 4 bases, with 14 bases left in between. The CDR3 here is CASSLSNRVVTGELFF. For the CDR3, the DNA is TGTGCCAGCAGCTTAAGCAACAGGGTTGTCACCGGGGAGCTGTTTTTT.

The chain links TRBV5-1 to TRBJ1-1; the D gene is possibly TRBD1 (5 bases). The length of the CDR3 is 15 residues. CDR1 and CDR2 (germline): SGHRS, YFSETQ. Trimming took 4 bases from V and 5 from J, leaving 18 bases between them. CDR3 loop: CASSPSQKGFTEAFF. Here the CDR3 DNA reads TGCGCCAGCAGCCCGTCTCAAAAGGGGTTTACTGAAGCTTTCTTT.

This clonotype was seen at least ten times. J is TRBJ2-2 and V is TRBV2; possible D gene TRBD2, 6 bases. This CDR3 region has 16 residues. Trimming took 7 bases from V and 3 from J, leaving 18 bases between them. Germline assignment: CDR1 SNHLY and CDR2 FYNNEI. The CDR3 DNA is TGTGCCAGCAAAGGCAGGGCGGGGCTCCACACCGGGGAGCTGTTTTTT. Protein product: CASKGRAGLHTGELFF.

With respect to this clonotype: A junction end diverges from the germline sequence, so it may reflect a read error. V gene TRBV9 combines with J gene TRBJ1-2; tentatively, D is TRBD1 (6 bases). The CDR3 runs to 15 residues. Germline V gene data show CDR1 as SGDLS and CDR2 as YYNGEE. DNA for the CDR3: TGTGCCAGCAGCGCGGCCCCAGGGGAGAGCTATAGCTACGCCTTC. It specifies CASSAAPGESYSYAF.

This clonotype was detected ten times or more. The V and J genes are TRBV19 and TRBJ1-1; D might be TRBD1 (5 bases). V dropped 6 bases and J dropped 3 bases, with 8 bases sitting between them. This CDR3 is built from 12 residues. Germline assignment: CDR1 LNHDA and CDR2 SQIVND (reference sequence). The CDR3, as DNA: TGTGCCAGTAGATTCAGGGACACTGAAGCTTTCTTT. Its protein is CASRFRDTEAFF.

This clonotype was counted once. This chain joins TRBV11-2 and TRBJ2-2; D remains ambiguous. The CDR3 is 16 residues long. V lost 1 base and J 7 bases, leaving 16 bases between the germline ends. Germline values: CDR1 SGHAT, CDR2 FQNNGV. The CDR3 bases are TGTGCCAGCAGCTTAGTGGGTCAAGGCACTGGCGGGGAGCTGTTTTTT. Translation: CASSLVGQGTGGELFF.

This rearrangement joins TRBV7-2 to TRBJ2-7, with no clear D. CDR1 and CDR2 from the germline V gene are SGHTA and FQGNSA. V dropped 5 bases and J dropped 9 bases, with 17 bases sitting between them. This CDR3 is built from 13 residues. The CDR3 is CASSTQPSDTQYF. The CDR3 DNA reads as TGTGCCAGCAGCACTCAACCCTCAGATACGCAGTACTTC.

The chain couples TRBV2 to TRBJ2-7, with TRBD1 matching over 9 bases. After removal of 5 bases from V and 6 bases from J, the junction contained 2 bases not matched to a gene. The CDR3 sequence is 12 residues long. Germline V gives CDR1 SNHLY, CDR2 FYNNEI. The chain's CDR3 is CASSTGGVEQYF. The CDR3 bases are TGTGCCAGCAGTACAGGGGGCGTCGAGCAGTACTTC.

The chain links TRBV19 to TRBJ1-1; a possible D gene is TRBD1 (5 bases). CDR1 LNHDA and CDR2 SQIVND come from the germline V gene (reference sequence). Trimming cost V 4 bases and J 0 bases, with 12 bases left between them. This CDR3 is 15 amino acids long. The CDR3 bases are TGTGCCAGTAGTAAAGCGGGGGGACTGAACACTGAAGCTTTCTTT. It is translated as CASSKAGGLNTEAFF.

CDR3 loop: CASSLGHRGPQETQYF. CDR3 nucleotides: TGTGCCAGCAGCTTAGGGCACCGAGGCCCCCAAGAGACCCAGTACTTC. The chain joins TRBV7-2 to TRBJ2-5; D is uncertain. CDR1 and CDR2 (germline): SGHTA, FQGNSA. The CDR3 covers 16 residues. V dropped 1 base and J dropped 1 base, with 13 bases sitting between them. Together with reference TRBV7-2 and TRBJ2-5, the CDR3 gives the full variable domain: GAGVSQSPSNKVTEKGKDVELRCDPISGHTALYWYRQSLGQGLEFLIYFQGNSAPDKSGLPSDRFSAERTGGSVSTLTIQRTQQEDSAVYLCASSLGHRGPQETQYFGPGTRLLVL.

This rearrangement joins TRBV2 to TRBJ2-3; 9 bases match TRBD2. The CDR3 covers 13 residues. Germline assignment: CDR1 SNHLY and CDR2 FYNNEI. Trimming at V came to 6 bases and at J to 5 bases, leaving 3 bases not matched to a gene. The CDR3 reads CASRPTSGDTQYF. CDR3 sequence (DNA): TGTGCCAGCAGACCGACTAGCGGAGATACGCAGTATTTT.

This clonotype was observed a single time. V is TRBV5-1 and J is TRBJ2-7, with 12 positions matching TRBD2. V dropped 3 bases and J dropped 7; count of bases not matched to a gene: 11. Germline V gene data show CDR1 as SGHRS and CDR2 as YFSETQ. The CDR3 sequence is 16 residues long. CDR3 in DNA: TGCGCCAGCAGCTCTGAACTAGCGGGGGGATTGGGGGAGCAGTACTTC. This gives the protein CASSSELAGGLGEQYF.

This clonotype was seen a handful of times. A read error is possible here, since a much larger clone lies one base away. The V call is TRBV7-8, the J call TRBJ1-4, with D possibly being TRBD1 (6 bases). The CDR3 loop spans 17 amino acids. The germline V gene encodes CDR1 SGHVS and CDR2 FQNEAQ. The V and J ends lost 5 bases and 7 bases respectively, with 23 bases between them. The chain's CDR3 is CASSPRPTGLAGEKLFF. The CDR3 DNA reads TGTGCCAGCAGCCCACGACCTACAGGGCTCGCTGGTGAAAAACTGTTTTTT. The variable domain in full, with the rest retrieved from reference TRBV7-8 and TRBJ1-4, is GAGVSQSPRYKVAKRGQDVALRCDPISGHVSLFWYQQALGQGPEFLTYFQNEAQLDKSGLPSDRFFAERPEGSVSTLKIQRTQQEDSAVYLCASSPRPTGLAGEKLFFGSGTQLSVL.

At least ten counts were recorded for this clonotype. The chain joins TRBV2 to TRBJ1-4, with a weak D call TRBD1 (5 bases). Germline CDR1 SNHLY, CDR2 FYNNEI. The CDR3 contains 15 residues. Trimming removed 2 bases at V and 8 bases at J, with 15 bases between. The CDR3: CASSEQGSSGEKLFF. CDR3 coding DNA: TGTGCCAGCAGTGAACAGGGCAGCTCCGGAGAAAAACTGTTTTTT.

The chain couples TRBV11-1 to TRBJ1-6; D perhaps matches TRBD1 (5 bases). The germline gives CDR1 SGHAT, CDR2 FQDESV (reference sequence). Trimming stripped 6 bases from V and 5 bases from J, with 11 bases between. The CDR3 is made up of 14 amino acids. This chain's CDR3 is CASSPDSHNSPLHF. The CDR3 DNA reads TGTGCCAGCAGTCCTGACAGTCATAATTCACCCCTCCACTTT.

The V gene is TRBV10-3, the J gene TRBJ2-5; D may be TRBD1 (6 bases). The V end was cut by 8 bases, the J end by 5 bases, with 21 bases between. The CDR3 sequence is 15 residues long. CDR1 is ENHRY, CDR2 SYGVKD, per germline. The CDR3 DNA reads TGTGCCATCGGAAGGTGGCAGGGGATGATGGAGACCCAGTACTTC. Amino acid sequence: CAIGRWQGMMETQYF.

This clonotype was observed a single time. J is TRBJ1-2 and V is TRBV2, with a possible D match to TRBD1 (5 bases). Germline CDR1 and CDR2: SNHLY and FYNNEI. This CDR3 region has 16 residues. V lost 6 bases and J 4 bases, leaving 21 bases between the germline ends. The CDR3 reads CASSPLGRAGGYGYTF. CDR3 nucleotides: TGTGCCAGCAGCCCCCTCGGGAGGGCGGGGGGCTATGGCTACACCTTC. Using reference TRBV2 and TRBJ1-2 for the parts outside the CDR3, the full variable domain is EPEVTQTPSHQVTQMGQEVILRCVPISNHLYFYWYRQILGQKVEFLVSFYNNEISEKSEIFDDQFSVERPDGSNFTLKIRSTKLEDSAMYFCASSPLGRAGGYGYTFGSGTRLTVV.

This chain connects TRBV24-1 to TRBJ2-1; possibly TRBD1 for D (5 bases). The CDR3 has 13 residues. Trimming removed 4 bases at V and 4 bases at J, with 7 bases between. Germline assignment: CDR1 KGHDR and CDR2 SFDVKD. For the CDR3, the DNA is TGTGCCACCAGTGAAGCAGGGTACAATGAGCAGTTCTTC. As protein: CATSEAGYNEQFF.

This chain connects TRBV25-1 to TRBJ1-2; the D gene is possibly TRBD1 (6 bases). V lost 5 bases to trimming and J lost 8 bases, with 15 bases between them. The CDR3 is made up of 13 amino acids. Germline lookup yields CDR1 MGHDK and CDR2 SYGVNS. DNA of the CDR3: TGTGCCAGCAGTATAAGGGGGACCGTGGGCTACACCTTC. It translates to CASSIRGTVGYTF.

The rearrangement joins TRBV20-1 to TRBJ2-5; TRBD1 might be the D (5 bases). V was trimmed by 6 bases and J by 7 bases, leaving 15 bases between them. The CDR3 sequence is 12 residues long. Germline V lookup: CDR1 DFQATT, CDR2 SNEGSKA (reference sequence). CDR3 loop: CSADHRRSTQYF. DNA for the CDR3: TGCAGTGCCGACCACAGGCGATCGACCCAGTACTTC.

The rearrangement links TRBV20-1 to TRBJ2-1; tentatively, D is TRBD1 (5 bases). The CDR3 covers 13 residues. Between the trimmed V and J ends, which lost 2 bases and 3 bases, there was a span of 8 bases. CDR1 is DFQATT and CDR2 is SNEGSKA in the germline V gene (reference sequence). DNA for the CDR3: TGCAGTGCTAGATGGGGCGACTACAATGAGCAGTTCTTC. This codes for CSARWGDYNEQFF.

The rearrangement uses TRBV2 and TRBJ1-6; D not certain. Trimming cost V 6 bases and J 7 bases, with 10 bases left between them. The CDR3 totals 13 residues. The germline V gene encodes CDR1 SNHLY and CDR2 FYNNEI. Here the CDR3 DNA reads TGTGCCAGCAGCTTAACCAGGAATTCACCCCTCCACTTT. Translation gives CASSLTRNSPLHF.